The subject of this entry is one T cell receptor beta chain. Produced via immunoSEQ multiplex PCR; TCRdb's table is partial and in-frame only. This sample has 90,000 to 100,000 clones, with around 82% found just once. These data belong to a study of control samples from healthy donors and cancer patients. The ends lost 2 bases at V and 3 bases at J; junction bases unmatched: 4. Looked up from germline, CDR1 is MNHEY and CDR2 is SVGAGI. The CDR3 sequence is 14 residues long. This TCR came from a man between 60 and 70 years old in good health. The sequencing sample was made of blood. V is TRBV6-5 and J is TRBJ2-7; TRBD2 agrees at 7 bases. This chain's CDR3 is CASSYGSGGYEQYF. CDR3 nucleotides: TGTGCCAGCAGTTACGGATCGGGGGGCTACGAGCAGTACTTC.